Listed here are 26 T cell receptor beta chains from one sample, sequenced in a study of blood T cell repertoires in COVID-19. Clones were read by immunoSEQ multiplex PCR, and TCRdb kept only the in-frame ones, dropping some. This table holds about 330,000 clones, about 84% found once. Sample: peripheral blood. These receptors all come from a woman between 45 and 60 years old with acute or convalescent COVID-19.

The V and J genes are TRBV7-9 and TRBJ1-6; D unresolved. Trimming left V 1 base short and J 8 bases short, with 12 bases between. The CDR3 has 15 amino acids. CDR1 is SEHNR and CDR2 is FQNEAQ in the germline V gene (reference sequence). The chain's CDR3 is CASSLGAHRYSPLHF. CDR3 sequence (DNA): TGTGCCAGCAGCTTAGGGGCTCACCGATATTCACCCCTCCACTTT.

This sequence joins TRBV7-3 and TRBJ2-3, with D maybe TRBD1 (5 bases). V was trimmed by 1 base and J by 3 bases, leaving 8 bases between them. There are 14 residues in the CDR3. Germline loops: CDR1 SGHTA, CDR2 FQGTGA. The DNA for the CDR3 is TGTGCCAGCAGCTTAAAGGGGCGGACAGATACGCAGTATTTT. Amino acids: CASSLKGRTDTQYF.

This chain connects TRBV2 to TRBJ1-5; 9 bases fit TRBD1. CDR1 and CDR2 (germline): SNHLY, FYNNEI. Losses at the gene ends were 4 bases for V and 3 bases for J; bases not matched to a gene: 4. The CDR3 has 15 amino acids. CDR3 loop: CASSVQGANNQPQHF. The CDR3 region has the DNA TGTGCCAGCAGTGTACAGGGGGCTAACAATCAGCCCCAGCATTTT.

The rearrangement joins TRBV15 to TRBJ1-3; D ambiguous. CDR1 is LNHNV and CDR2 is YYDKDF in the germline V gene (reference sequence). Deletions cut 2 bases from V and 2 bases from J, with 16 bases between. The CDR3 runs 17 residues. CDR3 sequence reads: CATSRSLTEGAGNTIYF. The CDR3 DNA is TGTGCCACCAGCAGATCCCTCACGGAAGGAGCTGGAAACACCATATATTTT.

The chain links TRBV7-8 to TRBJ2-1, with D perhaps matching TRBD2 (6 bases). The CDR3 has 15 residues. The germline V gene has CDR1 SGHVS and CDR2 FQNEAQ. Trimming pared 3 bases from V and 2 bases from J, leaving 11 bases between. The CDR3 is CASSFGTPTYNEQFF. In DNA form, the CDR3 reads TGTGCCAGCAGCTTCGGGACTCCCACCTACAATGAGCAGTTCTTC. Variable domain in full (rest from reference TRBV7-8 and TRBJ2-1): GAGVSQSPRYKVAKRGQDVALRCDPISGHVSLFWYQQALGQGPEFLTYFQNEAQLDKSGLPSDRFFAERPEGSVSTLKIQRTQQEDSAVYLCASSFGTPTYNEQFFGPGTRLTVL.

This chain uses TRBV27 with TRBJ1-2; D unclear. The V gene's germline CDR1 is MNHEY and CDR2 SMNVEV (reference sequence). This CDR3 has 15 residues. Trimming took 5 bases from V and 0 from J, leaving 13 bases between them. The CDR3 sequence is CASSHRIGANYGYTF. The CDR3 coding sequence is TGTGCCAGCAGTCACCGAATCGGAGCTAACTATGGCTACACCTTC.

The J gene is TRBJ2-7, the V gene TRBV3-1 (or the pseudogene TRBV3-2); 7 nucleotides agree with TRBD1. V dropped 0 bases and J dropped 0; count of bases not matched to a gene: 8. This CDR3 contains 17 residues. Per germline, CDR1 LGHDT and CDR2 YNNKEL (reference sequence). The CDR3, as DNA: TGTGCCAGCAGCCAAGAAAGGGGGCCAAGGAGCTCCTACGAGCAGTACTTC. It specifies CASSQERGPRSSYEQYF.

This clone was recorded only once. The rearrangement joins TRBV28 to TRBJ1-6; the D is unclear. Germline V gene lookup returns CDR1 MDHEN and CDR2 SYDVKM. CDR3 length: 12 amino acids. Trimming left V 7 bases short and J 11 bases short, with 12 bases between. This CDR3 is CASNLGGAPLHF. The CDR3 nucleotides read TGTGCCAGCAACCTCGGCGGCGCACCCCTCCACTTT.

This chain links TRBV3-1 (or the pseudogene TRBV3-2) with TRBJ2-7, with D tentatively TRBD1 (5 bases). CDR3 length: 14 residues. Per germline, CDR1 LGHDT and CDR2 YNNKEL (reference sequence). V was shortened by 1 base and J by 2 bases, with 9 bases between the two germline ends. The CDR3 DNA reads TGTGCCAGCAGCCAAGGGCCAGGGACCTACGAGCAGTACTTC. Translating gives CASSQGPGTYEQYF.

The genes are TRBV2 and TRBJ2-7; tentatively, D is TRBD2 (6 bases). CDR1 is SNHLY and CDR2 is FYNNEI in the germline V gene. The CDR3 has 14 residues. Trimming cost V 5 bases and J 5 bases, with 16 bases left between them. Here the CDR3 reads CASSSDRGLNEQYF. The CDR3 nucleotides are TGTGCCAGCAGTTCAGATCGGGGACTGAACGAGCAGTACTTC.

CDR3 loop: CASGILQGREQFF. DNA for the CDR3: TGTGCCAGCGGAATCTTACAGGGGAGGGAGCAGTTCTTC. The chain uses TRBV27 and TRBJ2-1; perhaps TRBD1 as D (7 bases). The CDR3 covers 13 residues. Germline V gene sequence: CDR1 MNHEY, CDR2 SMNVEV (reference sequence). V lost 8 bases to trimming and J lost 10 bases, with 18 bases between them.

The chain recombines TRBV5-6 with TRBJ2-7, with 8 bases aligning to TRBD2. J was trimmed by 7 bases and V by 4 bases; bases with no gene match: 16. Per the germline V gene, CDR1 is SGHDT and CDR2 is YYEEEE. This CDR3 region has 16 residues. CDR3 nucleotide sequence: TGTGCCAGCAGCCCGGCGGGGGGCGCGGAACTCTTTGAGCAGTACTTC. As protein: CASSPAGGAELFEQYF.

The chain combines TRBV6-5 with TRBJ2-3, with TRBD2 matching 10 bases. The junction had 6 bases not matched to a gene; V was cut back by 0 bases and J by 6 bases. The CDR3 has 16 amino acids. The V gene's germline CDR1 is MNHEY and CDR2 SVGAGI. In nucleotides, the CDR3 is TGTGCCAGCAGTTACTCGACGGGACTAGCGATCGATACGCAGTATTTT. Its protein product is CASSYSTGLAIDTQYF.

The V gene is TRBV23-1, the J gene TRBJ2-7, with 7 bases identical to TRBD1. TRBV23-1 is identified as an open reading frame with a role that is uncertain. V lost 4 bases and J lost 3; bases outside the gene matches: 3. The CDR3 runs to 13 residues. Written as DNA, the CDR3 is TGCGCCAGCAGTCTCCGGGACAGCTACGAGCAGTACTTC. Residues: CASSLRDSYEQYF.

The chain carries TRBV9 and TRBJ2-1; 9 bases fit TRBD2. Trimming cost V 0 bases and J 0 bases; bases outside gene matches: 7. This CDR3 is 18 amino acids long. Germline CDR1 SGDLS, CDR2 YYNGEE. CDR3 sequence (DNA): TGTGCCAGCAGCGTAGACGGCGGGAGGGCCCACTCCTACAATGAGCAGTTCTTC. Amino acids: CASSVDGGRAHSYNEQFF.

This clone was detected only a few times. The CDR3 protein is CASTRAAGGEQYF. For the CDR3, the DNA is TGTGCCAGCACCCGAGCCGCCGGGGGGGAGCAGTACTTC. The J gene is TRBJ2-7, the V gene TRBV28, with 7 bases matching TRBD2. This CDR3 is 13 amino acids long. Trimming took 7 bases from V and 7 from J; bases not matched to a gene: 10. CDR1 MDHEN and CDR2 SYDVKM come from the germline V gene.

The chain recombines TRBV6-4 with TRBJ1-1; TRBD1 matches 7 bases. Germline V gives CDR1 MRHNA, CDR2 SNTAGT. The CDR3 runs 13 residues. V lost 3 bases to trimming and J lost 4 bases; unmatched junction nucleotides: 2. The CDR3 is CASSEDRSTEAFF. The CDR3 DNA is TGTGCCAGCAGTGAGGACAGGAGCACTGAAGCTTTCTTT.

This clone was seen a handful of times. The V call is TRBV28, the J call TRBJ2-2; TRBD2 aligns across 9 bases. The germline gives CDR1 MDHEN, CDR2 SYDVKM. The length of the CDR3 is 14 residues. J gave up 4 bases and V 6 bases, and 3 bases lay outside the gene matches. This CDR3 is CASSGTSFTGELFF. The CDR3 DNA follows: TGTGCCAGCAGCGGGACTAGCTTCACCGGGGAGCTGTTTTTT.

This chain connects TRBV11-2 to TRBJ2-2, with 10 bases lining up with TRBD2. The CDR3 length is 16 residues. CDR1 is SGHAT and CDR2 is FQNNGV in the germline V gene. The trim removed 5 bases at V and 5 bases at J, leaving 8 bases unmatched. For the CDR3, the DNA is TGTGCCAGCAGCCATCTAGCGGGAGACCGAACCGGGGAGCTGTTTTTT. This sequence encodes CASSHLAGDRTGELFF.

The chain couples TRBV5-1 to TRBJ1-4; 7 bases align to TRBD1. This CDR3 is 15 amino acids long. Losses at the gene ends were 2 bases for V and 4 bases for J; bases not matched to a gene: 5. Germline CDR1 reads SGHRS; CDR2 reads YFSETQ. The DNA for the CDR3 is TGCGCCAGCAGCTTACAGGGGTATGGTAATGAAAAACTGTTTTTT. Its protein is CASSLQGYGNEKLFF.

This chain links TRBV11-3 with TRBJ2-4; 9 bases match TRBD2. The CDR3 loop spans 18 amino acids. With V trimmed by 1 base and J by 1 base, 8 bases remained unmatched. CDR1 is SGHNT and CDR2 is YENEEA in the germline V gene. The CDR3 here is CASSLGGREGLAKNIQYF. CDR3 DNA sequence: TGTGCCAGCAGCTTAGGAGGGCGGGAGGGCCTGGCCAAAAACATTCAGTACTTC.

The CDR3 loop reads CASSLRLAGGIGELFF. For the CDR3, the DNA is TGTGCCAGCAGCCTGCGACTAGCGGGAGGGATCGGGGAGCTGTTTTTT. The V call is TRBV9, the J call TRBJ2-2; 14 nucleotides line up with TRBD2. The germline CDR1 and CDR2 sequences are SGDLS and YYNGEE. The CDR3 length is 16 residues. V was clipped by 4 bases and J by 7 bases; unmatched bases: 6.

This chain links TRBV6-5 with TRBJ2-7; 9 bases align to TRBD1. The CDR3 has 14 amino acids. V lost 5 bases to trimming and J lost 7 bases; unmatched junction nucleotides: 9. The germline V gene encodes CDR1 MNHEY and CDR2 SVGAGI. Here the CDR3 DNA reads TGTGCCAGCAGTAAAAGGGACAGGGCGTGGGAGCAGTACTTC. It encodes CASSKRDRAWEQYF.

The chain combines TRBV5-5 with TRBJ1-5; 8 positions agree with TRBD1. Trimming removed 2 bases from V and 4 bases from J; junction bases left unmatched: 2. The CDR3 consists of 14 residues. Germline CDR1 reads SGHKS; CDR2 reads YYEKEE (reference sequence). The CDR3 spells CASSLRTGNQPQHF. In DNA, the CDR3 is TGTGCCAGCAGCTTAAGGACAGGGAATCAGCCCCAGCATTTT.

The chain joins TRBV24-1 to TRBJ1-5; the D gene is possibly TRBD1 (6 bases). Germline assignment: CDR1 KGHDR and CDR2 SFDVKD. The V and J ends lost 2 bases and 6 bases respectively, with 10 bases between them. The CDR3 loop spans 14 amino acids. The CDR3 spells CATSDSPQGQPQHF. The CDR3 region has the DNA TGTGCCACCAGTGATTCGCCACAGGGTCAGCCCCAGCATTTT.

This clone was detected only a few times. In DNA, the CDR3 is TGTGCCAGCTCAAAACGGGGACAGCCAAATGAAAAACTGTTTTTT. It yields the protein CASSKRGQPNEKLFF. The chain uses TRBV5-8 and TRBJ1-4; 7 positions agree with TRBD1. This CDR3 is 15 amino acids long. Trimming at V came to 7 bases and at J to 5 bases, leaving 11 bases not matched to a gene. Per the germline V gene, CDR1 is SGHTS and CDR2 is YDEGEE.